This T cell receptor (beta chain) was recorded in a study of technical replicates of blood from a few donors. Looked up from germline, CDR1 is SGHVS and CDR2 is FNYEAQ. This CDR3 has 17 residues. V dropped 1 base and J dropped 0 bases, with 10 bases sitting between them. Generated by immunoSEQ multiplex PCR, the TCRdb table keeps only in-frame clones and is missing some. Of 65,000 to 80,000 clones in the sample, 98% were seen once. What was sequenced was T cells isolated from PBMCs. The clonotype originates from a human donor in good health. This rearrangement joins TRBV7-6 to TRBJ2-6; D is possibly TRBD2 (6 bases). The chain's CDR3 is CASSLVGLSSGANVLTF. The CDR3, as DNA: TGTGCCAGCAGCTTAGTGGGACTTTCCTCTGGGGCCAACGTCCTGACTTTC.